Listed below are T cell receptor beta chains from one sample, sequenced in a study of blood T cell repertoires in COVID-19. Sequenced by immunoSEQ multiplex PCR; TCRdb stores in-frame clones only, minus some. The sample has just under 90,000 clones; 85% to 95% are singletons. Material: peripheral blood. These receptors originate from a man in his 60s with acute or convalescent COVID-19. Both conserved end residues are part of each CDR3. A D gene is named only where the DNA matches it firmly. Where a row states a size, it is once, few, many or the class of an expanded clone; other rows omit it.

>TRBV6-1|TRBD2|TRBJ2-2|.
TGTGCCAGCAGTGAAGCGCTAGCGGGAGGGGCCACCGGGGAGCTGTTTTTT
CASSEALAGGATGELFF
>TRBV19|TRBD1|TRBJ1-1|.
TGTGCCAGTAGTATTCGACAGGGGGTTACTGAAGCTTTCTTT
CASSIRQGVTEAFF
>TRBV28|.|TRBJ2-2|.
TGTGCCAGCAGTTTATACGCAGAACCTACCGGGGAGCTGTTTTTT
CASSLYAEPTGELFF
>TRBV7-9|.|TRBJ1-4|.
TGTGCCAGCAGCTCCAACAAAGGACAGAATGAAAAACTGTTTTTT
CASSSNKGQNEKLFF
>TRBV6-2/TRBV6-3|TRBD1|TRBJ1-5|.
TGTGCCAGCAGTCAAGACAGGGGGGGTTCTAGCAATCAGCCCCAGCATTTT
CASSQDRGGSSNQPQHF
>TRBV28|TRBD2|TRBJ2-7|few
TGTGCCAGCAGTTTAGGTCGGGAGGCCGGGCTCGAGCAGTACTTC
CASSLGREAGLEQYF
>TRBV7-2|TRBD2|TRBJ2-7|.
TGTGCCAGCAGCCTTAGCGGGGAGGACGAGCAGTACTTC
CASSLSGEDEQYF
>TRBV4-3|.|TRBJ2-2|once
TGCGCCAGCAGCCTAAACAGTTTCGGGGAGCTGTTTTTT
CASSLNSFGELFF
>TRBV9|.|TRBJ1-2|.
TGTGCCAGCAGCGACGAGGGGGAGGGCTACACCTTC
CASSDEGEGYTF
>TRBV5-1|TRBD1|TRBJ2-7|.
TGCGCCAGCAGCTTAATGCCGGGACAGGGGAGTCCCTACGAGCAGTACTTC
CASSLMPGQGSPYEQYF
>TRBV6-5|TRBD2|TRBJ2-1|.
TGTGCCAGCAGTTACGCTAGCGGGATATCCTACAATGAGCAGTTCTTC
CASSYASGISYNEQFF
>TRBV29-1|TRBD1|TRBJ2-2|.
TGCAGCGTTGAAGATTTAAAGGGGGCAAACACCGGGGAGCTGTTTTTT
CSVEDLKGANTGELFF
>TRBV7-2|TRBD1|TRBJ1-5|.
TGTGCCAGCAGCCCCGGGACAGGGGGCGGTCAGCCCCAGCATTTT
CASSPGTGGGQPQHF
>TRBV4-1|TRBD2|TRBJ2-3|.
TGCGCCAGCAGCCAAGAACCGGGACTAGCGGGAGGGAAAGCCACAGATACGCAGTATTTT
CASSQEPGLAGGKATDTQYF
>TRBV3-1/TRBV3-2|.|TRBJ2-7|once
TGTGCCAGCAGCCTCACTCTGACAGGTGGCGAGCAGTACTTC
CASSLTLTGGEQYF
>TRBV7-8|.|TRBJ1-2|.
TGTGCCAGCAGCTTGGATACAGTCAGCGGCTACACCTTC
CASSLDTVSGYTF
>TRBV4-3|TRBD1|TRBJ2-7|.
TGCGCCAGCAGCCCCGAATACAGGGGCTACGAGCAGTACTTC
CASSPEYRGYEQYF
>TRBV10-3|TRBD2|TRBJ2-7|once
TGTGCCATCAGCGGACTAGCGGGAGCGTCCTACGAGCAGTACTTC
CAISGLAGASYEQYF
>TRBV6-2/TRBV6-3|.|TRBJ2-1|.
TGTGCCAGCAGTATCGGACTTTACAATGAGCAGTTCTTC
CASSIGLYNEQFF
>TRBV18|.|TRBJ2-3|.
TGTGCCAGCTCACCGGAACTTAGCTCCCGCACAGATACGCAGTATTTT
CASSPELSSRTDTQYF
>TRBV29-1|.|TRBJ2-1|.
TGCAGCGTTGTTAACTACAATGAGCAGTTCTTC
CSVVNYNEQFF
>TRBV19|.|TRBJ1-5|.
TGTGCCAGTGGGGGCGGGGGGGCCAATCAGCCCCAGCATTTT
CASGGGGANQPQHF
>TRBV30|.|TRBJ1-2|.
TGTGCCTCCCAAAAAGACAGTCCTAGGCCTGGCTACACCTTC
CASQKDSPRPGYTF
>TRBV6-2/TRBV6-3|.|TRBJ2-7|.
TGTGCCAGCAGTCCCCCGCCCCGCGGGGTGCAGTACTTC
CASSPPPRGVQYF
>TRBV6-5|.|TRBJ2-2|.
TGTGCCAGCAATGCCAGGGAAACCGGGGAGCTGTTTTTT
CASNARETGELFF
>TRBV4-2|TRBD2|TRBJ2-1|.
TGTGCCTCATCCGGGACTAGCGAAAGACCCTACAATGAGCAGTTCTTC
CASSGTSERPYNEQFF
>TRBV6-4|.|TRBJ1-6|.
TGTGCCAGCAGTGAGCGGGGATCCTATAATTCACCCCTCCACTTT
CASSERGSYNSPLHF
>TRBV5-1|TRBD1|TRBJ1-1|.
TGCGCCAGCAGCCTGGACAGGGGGCCCAACACTGAAGCTTTCTTT
CASSLDRGPNTEAFF
>TRBV10-1|.|TRBJ1-2|once
TGCGCCAGCAGTGAGTCTGGCGGCAATGGCTACACCTTC
CASSESGGNGYTF
>TRBV5-4|TRBD2|TRBJ2-1|.
TGTGCCAGCAGCTTGGGGTACAGCGGGAGGGCGGATGAGCAGTTCTTC
CASSLGYSGRADEQFF
>TRBV15|.|TRBJ1-3|.
TGTGCCACCAGCAGAGATTCGGGAGGGATCTCTGGAAACACCATATATTTT
CATSRDSGGISGNTIYF
>TRBV14|.|TRBJ2-1|.
TGTGCCAGCAGCTACGCAGGGGGATTAGCGGGATTTAATGAGCAGTTCTTC
CASSYAGGLAGFNEQFF
>TRBV7-2|.|TRBJ1-4|.
TGTGCCAGCAGCTTAAGTGCCAGTGCAACTAATGAAAAACTGTTTTTT
CASSLSASATNEKLFF
>TRBV7-2|.|TRBJ1-2|.
TGTGCCAGCGGGGGCGAGGGGGGGTTTAACTATGGCTACACCTTC
CASGGEGGFNYGYTF
>TRBV19|.|TRBJ1-2|.
TGTGCCAGTAGTATTAAAGTCAGGCTTGGCTACACCTTC
CASSIKVRLGYTF
>TRBV7-2|TRBD1|TRBJ2-5|.
TGTGCCAGCAGCCTAGGACAGGGGGCGGGAGAGACCCAGTACTTC
CASSLGQGAGETQYF
>TRBV5-4|TRBD1|TRBJ1-1|.
TGTGCCAGCAGCGAGGGACAGGGGACCACTGAAGCTTTCTTT
CASSEGQGTTEAFF
>TRBV5-4|.|TRBJ2-3|.
TGTGCCAGCAGCTTGGTGTCAGGGGGGGATACGCAGTATTTT
CASSLVSGGDTQYF
>TRBV19|TRBD1|TRBJ1-5|.
TGTGCCAGTAGAACGACAGGGGTGGATCAGCCCCAGCATTTT
CASRTTGVDQPQHF
>TRBV19|.|TRBJ1-1|.
TGTGCCAGTACCAGGGGAAGGGAGAACACTGAAGCTTTCTTT
CASTRGRENTEAFF
>TRBV13|.|TRBJ2-7|.
TGTGCCAGCAGCTACTTTAAGACCCCCCCTAGCTCCTACGAGCAGTACTTC
CASSYFKTPPSSYEQYF
>TRBV19|.|TRBJ1-5|.
TGTGCCAGTAAGCGACAGGAGAACCATCAGCCCCAGCATTTT
CASKRQENHQPQHF
>TRBV5-1|TRBD1|TRBJ2-3|.
TGCGCCAGCAGCTTGGCGACAGGGGTTATCACAGATACGCAGTATTTT
CASSLATGVITDTQYF
>TRBV2|.|TRBJ1-2|.
TGTGCCAGTGGGCAGGGGATCTATGGCTACACCTTC
CASGQGIYGYTF
>TRBV2|.|TRBJ1-5|.
TGTGCCAGCAGACACACAGGGATGGCTCAGCCCCAGCATTTT
CASRHTGMAQPQHF
>TRBV5-8|TRBD1|TRBJ2-2|.
TGTGCCAGCAGCTACCAGGACAGGCGAAACACCGGGGAGCTGTTTTTT
CASSYQDRRNTGELFF
>TRBV18|TRBD1|TRBJ2-1|.
TGTGCCAGCTCGCGATCCGGGACAGGGCTTTACAATGAGCAGTTCTTC
CASSRSGTGLYNEQFF
>TRBV7-2|.|TRBJ1-3|.
TGTGCCAGCAGCTTAACCTCACAGGCCTATTCCTCTGGAAACACCATATATTTT
CASSLTSQAYSSGNTIYF
>TRBV7-9|.|TRBJ2-3|.
TGTGCCAGCAGCCCCCGAGGAAGCACAGATACGCAGTATTTT
CASSPRGSTDTQYF
>TRBV9|TRBD2|TRBJ2-5|.
TGTGCCAGCAGCGTAGCCGGACTAGCGGGTGCAGAGACCCAGTACTTC
CASSVAGLAGAETQYF
>TRBV19|.|TRBJ1-2|.
TGTGCCAGCCAGGCTACAGGGCCTAACTATGGCTACACCTTC
CASQATGPNYGYTF
>TRBV3-1/TRBV3-2|TRBD2|TRBJ2-2|.
TGTGCCAGCAGCCAAGATCGGGCTAGCGGGCTAACCGGGGAGCTGTTTTTT
CASSQDRASGLTGELFF
>TRBV29-1|.|TRBJ2-3|.
TGCAGCGTCGCGGACTACCAGGAGATCACAGATACGCAGTATTTT
CSVADYQEITDTQYF